This T cell receptor (beta chain) was sequenced for a study of patients and donors after allogeneic stem cell transplantation. TCRdb re-called the RT-PCR reads through MiXCR, storing one row per CDR3 protein. This sample has about 70,000 distinct CDR3 sequences, with 26% found just once. The CDR3 is 16 amino acids. From germline, CDR1 is MNHEY and CDR2 SMNVEV (reference sequence). Losses at the gene ends were 6 bases for V and 5 bases for J; bases not matched to a gene: 10. Sequencing was done on a sample of blood, either unsorted or a sorted T cell fraction (not recorded which). The chain combines TRBV27 with TRBJ2-1; 10 bases map to TRBD2. The sequence was collected from a human donor who was either an allogeneic HSCT recipient or a stem cell or donor lymphocyte infusion donor (not recorded which). It is not recorded whose cells these are; they may come from a transplant donor. The DNA for the CDR3 is TGTGCCAGCAGCCTTTTAAGCGGGAGGGCCAACAATGAGCAGTTCTTC. It encodes CASSLLSGRANNEQFF.